The sequence of this TCR beta chain was determined in a study of blood T cell repertoires in COVID-19. Whole-study context: T cells, B-cell-depleted T cells, or PBMCs supplied cDNA or gDNA.

Germline-derived CDR1 and CDR2 are MNHEY and SVGAGI. Unmatched junction bases numbered 7, after V lost 2 bases and J lost 2 bases. This CDR3 has 16 amino acids. Per the study methods: Amplification of reference gene primers provided the estimated nucleated cell counts. Profiling relied on immunoSEQ multiplex PCR, and the TCRdb table lists in-frame clones only, not all of them. That table is the source of V, J and clone size, and D and trimming were worked out from the DNA. The sample records 200,000 to 300,000 clones, 86% being singletons. On this clone: The identical CDR3 is also encoded by other nucleotide sequences in the sample.

The chain recombines TRBV6-5 with TRBJ1-1; TRBD1 matches at 8 bases. Sequencing input: PBMCs or T cells enriched from blood (not recorded which). This receptor was obtained from a woman between 45 and 65 years old who had recovered from COVID-19. As DNA, the CDR3 is TGTGCCAGCAGTTACAGAACAGGGGGAGGAAACACTGAAGCTTTCTTT. This translates into CASSYRTGGGNTEAFF.